This T cell receptor beta chain comes out of a study of blood T cell repertoires in COVID-19 (dated by TCRdb to between 2020 and 2021). Regarding the complete study: Samples covering the acute and convalescent phases of COVID-19 were provided by collaborators in the United States, Italy and Spain. The material from the prospective study consisted of cDNA or gDNA derived from T cells, B-cell-depleted T cells, or PBMCs. Subjects who had been exposed to COVID-19, were actively infected with it, or had recovered from it provided the deeply sampled blood TCRbeta repertoires that made up the dataset. A freely available public database, intended as a resource for researchers studying the immune response to SARS-CoV-2, is where the repertoires were released. Samples came from the ongoing ImmuneRACE study (first 160 participants) plus 1,254 subjects from 6 global collaborators. A de-identified subject ID, COVID-19 status, age in years and sex were almost always included in the sample metadata. Where HLA class I and class II types were available, the types were taken from metadata supplied by the sample provider, not from assay-based typing.

Concerning this clone itself: Its specific antigen is unknown. At one of its ends the junction is not consistent with the germline gene, which may arise from a read error.

CDR1 and CDR2, looked up from the germline V gene (reference sequence), are LNHDA and SQIVND. The CDR3 sequence holds 15 residues, the cysteine and phenylalanine included. The read is trimmed to its CDR3 DNA, 45 bases read in frame from base 1. What the study reported, not specific to this receptor: The quantity of clinical and demographic metadata differed by source and by participant and was supplied without curation.

Enrolling through a virtual design, the prospective study's participants ranged in age from roughly 18 to 95 years and lived across about two dozen United States geographic areas. In the prospective study, cohorts were assigned on the basis of participant-reported clinical history obtained from a screening survey and a study questionnaire. For ImmuneRACE Cohort 3, a participant was defined as recovered based on two consecutive negative NP/OP PCR tests, clearance by a healthcare professional, or resolution of symptoms. Each participant in the prospective study had whole blood, serum and a nasopharyngeal or oropharyngeal swab collected by mobile phlebotomists. Prospective study participants could optionally give additional blood draws and questionnaires over a roughly two-month period. Before DNA extraction, prospective study blood samples were shipped either frozen or at room temperature. TCRbeta CDR3 regions were amplified from genomic DNA using the immunoSEQ Assay, a bias-controlled multiplex PCR. The study's processing was this. Within the assay, amplification of reference gene primers was used to estimate how many nucleated cells each sample contained. To quantify the absolute abundance of each unique TCRbeta CDR3 rearrangement, sequence reads were collapsed and filtered. For each sample, productive Simpson clonality was calculated as the square root of Simpson's diversity index over productive rearrangements. This is the immuneACCESS table as TCRdb keeps it, with only in-frame sequences that have V and J called. A part of the clones is gone; compared with another copy, unresolved V genes explain less than half, and the rest is unexplained. V and J calls and clone size are those listed in that table; D and trimming were worked out from the DNA. The sample records 200,000 to 250,000 clones, around 88% of which are singletons. Together, the top ten hold 3.5% to 4.5% of the sample.

The receptor was isolated from a woman between 25 and 40 years old who had recovered from COVID-19. The chain is made from TRBV19 and TRBJ1-5; 8 junctional bases match TRBD1. Sequencing was carried out using PBMCs or T cells enriched from blood (not recorded which). The CDR3 protein sequence reads: CASSLDRGGEQPQHF. At the DNA level, the sequence is TGTGCCAGTAGTTTAGACAGGGGTGGAGAACAGCCCCAGCATTTT.